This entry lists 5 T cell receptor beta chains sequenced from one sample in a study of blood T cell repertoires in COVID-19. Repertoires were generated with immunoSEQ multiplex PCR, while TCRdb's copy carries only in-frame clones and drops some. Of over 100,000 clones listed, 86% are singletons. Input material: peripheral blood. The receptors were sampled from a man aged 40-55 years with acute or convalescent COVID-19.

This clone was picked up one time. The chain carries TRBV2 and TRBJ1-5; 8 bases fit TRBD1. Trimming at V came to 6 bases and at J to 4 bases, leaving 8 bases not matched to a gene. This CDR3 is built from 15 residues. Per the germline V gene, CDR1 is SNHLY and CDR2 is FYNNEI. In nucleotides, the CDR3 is TGTGCCAGCAGGGCAGGGGGCGCGGGGAATCAGCCCCAGCATTTT. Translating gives CASRAGGAGNQPQHF. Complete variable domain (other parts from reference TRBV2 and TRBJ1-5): EPEVTQTPSHQVTQMGQEVILRCVPISNHLYFYWYRQILGQKVEFLVSFYNNEISEKSEIFDDQFSVERPDGSNFTLKIRSTKLEDSAMYFCASRAGGAGNQPQHFGDGTRLSIL.

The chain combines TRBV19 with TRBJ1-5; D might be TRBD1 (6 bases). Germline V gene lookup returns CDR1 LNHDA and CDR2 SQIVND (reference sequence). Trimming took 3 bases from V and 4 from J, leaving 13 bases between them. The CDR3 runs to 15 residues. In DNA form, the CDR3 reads TGTGCCAGTAGTATGCGACAGGTGGGGAATCAGCCCCAGCATTTT. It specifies CASSMRQVGNQPQHF.

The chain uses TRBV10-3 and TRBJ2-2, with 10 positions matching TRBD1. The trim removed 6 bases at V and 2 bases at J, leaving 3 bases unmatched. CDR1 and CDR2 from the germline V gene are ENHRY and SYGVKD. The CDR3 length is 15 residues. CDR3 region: CAIRDRGLNTGELFF. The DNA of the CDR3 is TGTGCCATCAGAGACAGGGGGCTCAACACCGGGGAGCTGTTTTTT.

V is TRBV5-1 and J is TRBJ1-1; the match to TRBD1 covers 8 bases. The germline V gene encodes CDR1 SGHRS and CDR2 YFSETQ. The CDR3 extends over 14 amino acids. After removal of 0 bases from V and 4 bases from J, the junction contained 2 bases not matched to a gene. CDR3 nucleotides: TGCGCCAGCAGCTTGGGACAGGGGAGCACTGAAGCTTTCTTT. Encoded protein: CASSLGQGSTEAFF.

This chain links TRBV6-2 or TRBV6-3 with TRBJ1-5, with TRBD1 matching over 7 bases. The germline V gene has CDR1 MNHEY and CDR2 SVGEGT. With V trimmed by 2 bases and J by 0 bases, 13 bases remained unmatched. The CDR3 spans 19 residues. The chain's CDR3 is CASSYLDRTRDSSNQPQHF. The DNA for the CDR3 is TGTGCCAGCAGTTACCTGGACAGGACACGGGATAGTAGCAATCAGCCCCAGCATTTT.